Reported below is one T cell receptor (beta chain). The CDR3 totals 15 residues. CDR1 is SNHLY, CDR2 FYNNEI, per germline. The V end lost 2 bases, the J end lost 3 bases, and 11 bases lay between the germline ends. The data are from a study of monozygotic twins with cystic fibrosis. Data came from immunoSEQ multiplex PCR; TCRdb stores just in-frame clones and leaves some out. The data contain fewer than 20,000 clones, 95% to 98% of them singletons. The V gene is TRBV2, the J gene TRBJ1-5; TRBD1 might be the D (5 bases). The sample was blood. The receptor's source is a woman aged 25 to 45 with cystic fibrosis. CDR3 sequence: CASSEQGFINQPQHF. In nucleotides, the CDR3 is TGTGCCAGCAGTGAACAGGGTTTTATCAATCAGCCCCAGCATTTT.